Shown below are 21 T cell receptor beta chains from a single sample sequenced in a study of cytomegalovirus exposure and HLA in healthy donors. It was with 60 Vbeta and 13 Jbeta primers that the PCR ran. Repertoires were generated with immunoSEQ multiplex PCR, while TCRdb's copy carries only in-frame clones and drops some. Among about 200,000 clones, approximately 78% were seen once, and the ten largest hold 6% to 8%. The sequenced material came from PBMCs. All receptors come from a woman in her forties or fifties in good health and CMV-seropositive.

V usage is TRBV11-2 and J usage is TRBJ1-4; TRBD1 aligns across 7 bases. CDR1 and CDR2 from the germline V gene are SGHAT and FQNNGV. The CDR3 consists of 16 residues. The V and J ends lost 2 bases and 8 bases, in that order; junction bases with no gene match: 11. This chain's CDR3 is CASSLRIRGNKEKLFF. CDR3 bases: TGTGCCAGCAGCTTAAGAATCAGGGGGAATAAAGAAAAACTGTTTTTT.

The V and J genes are TRBV5-8 and TRBJ1-2; the match to TRBD1 covers 9 bases. CDR3 length equals 14 residues. V gave up 4 bases and J gave up 2 bases; unmatched junction bases: 3. Looked up from germline, CDR1 is SGHTS and CDR2 is YDEGEE. The CDR3 here is CASSGGQGNYGYTF. CDR3 DNA sequence: TGTGCCAGCAGCGGAGGACAGGGGAACTATGGCTACACCTTC.

The CDR3 loop is CAWSGGGGQPQHF. CDR3 coding DNA: TGTGCCTGGAGTGGTGGGGGGGGTCAGCCCCAGCATTTT. The chain carries TRBV30 and TRBJ1-5; D might be TRBD1 (5 bases). Trimming stripped 1 base from V and 6 bases from J, with 10 bases between. The CDR3 consists of 13 residues. Germline CDR1 reads GTSNPN; CDR2 reads SVGIG (reference sequence).

As to this clone: The identical CDR3 is also encoded by other nucleotide sequences in the sample. The genes are TRBV7-2 and TRBJ2-3; 12 positions match TRBD2. Germline CDR1 and CDR2: SGHTA and FQGNSA. V shed 5 bases and J 5 bases; nucleotides not matched to a gene: 8. The CDR3 sequence is 16 residues long. Here the CDR3 reads CASSPSGGVGGDTQYF. The CDR3 nucleotides read TGTGCCAGCAGCCCTAGCGGGGGGGTGGGTGGAGATACGCAGTATTTT.

V usage is TRBV7-2 and J usage is TRBJ1-6; 7 bases match TRBD1. Germline CDR1 SGHTA, CDR2 FQGNSA. V gave up 3 bases and J gave up 7 bases; unmatched junction bases: 6. The length of the CDR3 is 15 residues. CDR3 residues: CASSFGTANNSPLHF. The DNA for the CDR3 is TGTGCCAGCAGCTTCGGGACAGCGAACAATTCACCCCTCCACTTT.

The chain carries TRBV29-1 and TRBJ1-2; possible D gene TRBD1, 5 bases. Trimming left V 4 bases short and J 0 bases short, with 9 bases between. Germline-derived CDR1 and CDR2 are SQVTM and ANQGSEA. CDR3 length equals 13 residues. The CDR3 sequence: CSVARDANYGYTF. The CDR3, as DNA: TGCAGCGTTGCCAGGGATGCTAACTATGGCTACACCTTC.

This clone was counted only a few times. The chain links TRBV19 to TRBJ2-2; the match to TRBD2 covers 7 bases. With 7 bases clipped from V and 1 base from J, the junction kept 15 bases outside the gene matches. CDR3 length: 18 amino acids. Germline V CDR1 and CDR2: LNHDA, SQIVND (reference sequence). The CDR3 sequence: CASTNGGLMMKNTGELFF. Here the CDR3 DNA reads TGTGCCAGTACTAACGGGGGACTAATGATGAAGAACACCGGGGAGCTGTTTTTT.

This clone was found once. This chain uses TRBV28 with TRBJ1-5, with TRBD1 matching 10 bases. The CDR3 has 15 residues. CDR1 and CDR2 from the germline V gene are MDHEN and SYDVKM. J was trimmed by 6 bases and V by 5 bases; bases with no gene match: 7. The CDR3: CASSIPRDRGQPQHF. The CDR3 DNA is TGTGCCAGCAGTATTCCCCGGGACAGGGGTCAGCCCCAGCATTTT.

This chain uses TRBV25-1 with TRBJ2-5; D gene unclear. The V end was cut by 3 bases, the J end by 4 bases, with 12 bases between. Per germline, CDR1 MGHDK and CDR2 SYGVNS. There are 14 residues in the CDR3. The DNA for the CDR3 is TGTGCCAGCAGTGAGGGCTGGGCAGGAGAGACCCAGTACTTC. Its protein is CASSEGWAGETQYF.

The chain combines TRBV7-2 with TRBJ2-1; weak D call: TRBD1 (6 bases). V was cut by 4 bases and J by 8 bases, with 9 bases left in between. From germline, CDR1 is SGHTA and CDR2 FQGNSA. The CDR3 totals 12 residues. CDR3 nucleotide sequence: TGTGCCAGCAGCTCTCAGGGGTATGAGCAGTTCTTC. Encoded protein: CASSSQGYEQFF.

This rearrangement joins TRBV7-2 to TRBJ2-5; 8 positions match TRBD2. V lost 3 bases and J lost 3; bases outside the gene matches: 6. The CDR3 has 15 residues. CDR1 is SGHTA and CDR2 is FQGNSA in the germline V gene. This chain's CDR3 is CASSLLTGGKETQYF. CDR3 nucleotide sequence: TGTGCCAGCAGCTTGCTAACGGGGGGGAAAGAGACCCAGTACTTC.

The chain couples TRBV19 to TRBJ2-1, with 14 bases identical to TRBD2. CDR3 length equals 17 residues. The ends lost 4 bases at V and 4 bases at J; junction bases unmatched: 6. Germline V gene data show CDR1 as LNHDA and CDR2 as SQIVND (reference sequence). DNA for the CDR3: TGTGCCAGTAGTACCGGGACTAGCGGGGGCCTTTACAATGAGCAGTTCTTC. Its translation: CASSTGTSGGLYNEQFF.

This clone appeared once. The chain uses TRBV5-1 and TRBJ2-2, with TRBD1 matching over 9 bases. CDR1 is SGHRS and CDR2 is YFSETQ in the germline V gene. V was clipped by 4 bases and J by 6 bases; unmatched bases: 4. The CDR3 loop spans 14 amino acids. CDR3 bases: TGCGCCAGCAGCCCCGGGACAGGGCCCGGGGAGCTGTTTTTT. Translated, it gives CASSPGTGPGELFF.

The chain is built from TRBV2 and TRBJ1-2, with 8 bases matching TRBD1. The CDR3 is made up of 13 amino acids. V was pared by 8 bases and J by 5 bases, with 7 bases of the junction left unmatched. The germline V gene encodes CDR1 SNHLY and CDR2 FYNNEI. In DNA form, the CDR3 reads TGTGCCAGCGGGGGACAGGTCCTTTATGGCTACACCTTC. It yields the protein CASGGQVLYGYTF. Full variable domain (outside the CDR3, taken from reference TRBV2 and TRBJ1-2): EPEVTQTPSHQVTQMGQEVILRCVPISNHLYFYWYRQILGQKVEFLVSFYNNEISEKSEIFDDQFSVERPDGSNFTLKIRSTKLEDSAMYFCASGGQVLYGYTFGSGTRLTVV.

The V call is TRBV5-6, the J call TRBJ2-7, with 8 bases matching TRBD1. Germline assignment: CDR1 SGHDT and CDR2 YYEEEE. This CDR3 spans 13 amino acids. The trim removed 2 bases at V and 5 bases at J, leaving 3 bases unmatched. The CDR3 nucleotides are TGTGCCAGCAGCTTTGTGGACAGGGACGAGCAGTACTTC. Translated: CASSFVDRDEQYF.

The chain couples TRBV28 to TRBJ1-5; 8 nucleotides agree with TRBD1. V shed 4 bases, J shed 9 bases, and the junction held 11 bases outside the gene matches. Germline CDR1 and CDR2: MDHEN and SYDVKM. CDR3 size: 15 residues. Here the CDR3 reads CASSSPDRAGVPQHF. Written as DNA, the CDR3 is TGTGCCAGCAGTTCCCCGGACAGGGCCGGGGTGCCCCAGCATTTT.

CDR3 nucleotide sequence: TGTGCCAGCAGCCCGGGACAGACTAATGAAAAACTGTTTTTT. Translating gives CASSPGQTNEKLFF. The chain uses TRBV7-9 and TRBJ1-4, with TRBD1 matching 7 bases. Germline V lookup: CDR1 SEHNR, CDR2 FQNEAQ (reference sequence). This CDR3 comprises 14 residues. V trimming: 5 bases; J trimming: 2 bases; junction bases outside the gene matches: 2.

The V and J genes are TRBV27 and TRBJ1-1; a possible D gene is TRBD1 (6 bases). Germline assignment: CDR1 MNHEY and CDR2 SMNVEV (reference sequence). This CDR3 comprises 16 residues. Trimming took 5 bases from V and 0 from J, leaving 16 bases between them. DNA for the CDR3: TGTGCCAGCAGTCCCCGACAGGACCTCATGAACACTGAAGCTTTCTTT. Translation: CASSPRQDLMNTEAFF.

The rearrangement uses TRBV28 and TRBJ2-6; possible D gene TRBD2, 5 bases. Germline V gene lookup returns CDR1 MDHEN and CDR2 SYDVKM. The V end was cut by 3 bases, the J end by 1 base, with 13 bases between. This CDR3 contains 17 residues. The CDR3 bases are TGTGCCAGCAGTTTGAAGTCGTGGAGGTCTGGGGCCAACGTCCTGACTTTC. This sequence encodes CASSLKSWRSGANVLTF.

This chain connects TRBV16 to TRBJ1-6; no reliable D call. This CDR3 spans 15 amino acids. With 2 bases removed from V and 4 bases from J, the gap between germline ends came to 9 bases. The V gene's germline CDR1 is KGHSY and CDR2 FQNENV. The CDR3 nucleotides read TGTGCCAGCAGCCAAGGTTGGCCATATAATTCACCCCTCCACTTT. This sequence encodes CASSQGWPYNSPLHF.

This clone was picked up one time. The V call is TRBV7-8, the J call TRBJ1-5, with D maybe TRBD1 (5 bases). The CDR3 is 16 amino acids. V gave up 1 base and J gave up 4 bases, with 14 bases separating them. CDR1 is SGHVS and CDR2 is FQNEAQ in the germline V gene. CDR3 nucleotides: TGTGCCAGCAGCTTAGTTGGGGGGGGTGGAAATCAGCCCCAGCATTTT. Protein sequence: CASSLVGGGGNQPQHF.